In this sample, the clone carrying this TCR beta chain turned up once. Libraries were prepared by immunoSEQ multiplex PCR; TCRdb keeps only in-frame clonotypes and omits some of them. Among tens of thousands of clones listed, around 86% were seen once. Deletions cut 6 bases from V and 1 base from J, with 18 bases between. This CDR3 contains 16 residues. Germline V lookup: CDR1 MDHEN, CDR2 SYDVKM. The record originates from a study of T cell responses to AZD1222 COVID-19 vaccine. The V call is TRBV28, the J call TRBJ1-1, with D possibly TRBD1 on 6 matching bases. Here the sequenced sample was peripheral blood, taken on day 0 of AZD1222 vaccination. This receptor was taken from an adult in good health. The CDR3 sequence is CASSQTRGGKNTEAFF. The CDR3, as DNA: TGTGCCAGCAGCCAGACTCGAGGGGGGAAGAACACTGAAGCTTTCTTT.